The source of this T cell receptor beta chain is a study of T cell repertoires in cytomegalovirus infection. Study context: Recently described HLA-C-restricted plus well-studied HLA-B-restricted CMV epitopes were used.

The CDR3 sequence is 14 residues long. The trim removed 4 bases at V and 6 bases at J, leaving 1 base unmatched. TCRdb reprocessed the reads with MiXCR, giving one entry per CDR3 protein. The sample consists of 450,000 to 600,000 distinct CDR3 sequences, more than 30% of them appearing once. A note on this clonotype: Its target is not known.

Findings and caveats of the study: What dominated the ex vivo response were HLA-C-restricted CMV-specific TCR beta clonotypes.

This TCR was recovered from a human donor in good health (CMV status not recorded). Some clones in this sample may be carry-over from other donors' samples. Here the sequenced sample was cultured PBMCs, taken from culture after CMV antigen stimulation. This chain links TRBV12-3 or TRBV12-4 with TRBJ2-4; 12 nucleotides agree with TRBD2. CDR3 residues: CASSSLAGGNIQYF. CDR3 sequence (DNA): TGTGCCAGCAGTTCACTAGCGGGGGGAAACATTCAGTACTTC.